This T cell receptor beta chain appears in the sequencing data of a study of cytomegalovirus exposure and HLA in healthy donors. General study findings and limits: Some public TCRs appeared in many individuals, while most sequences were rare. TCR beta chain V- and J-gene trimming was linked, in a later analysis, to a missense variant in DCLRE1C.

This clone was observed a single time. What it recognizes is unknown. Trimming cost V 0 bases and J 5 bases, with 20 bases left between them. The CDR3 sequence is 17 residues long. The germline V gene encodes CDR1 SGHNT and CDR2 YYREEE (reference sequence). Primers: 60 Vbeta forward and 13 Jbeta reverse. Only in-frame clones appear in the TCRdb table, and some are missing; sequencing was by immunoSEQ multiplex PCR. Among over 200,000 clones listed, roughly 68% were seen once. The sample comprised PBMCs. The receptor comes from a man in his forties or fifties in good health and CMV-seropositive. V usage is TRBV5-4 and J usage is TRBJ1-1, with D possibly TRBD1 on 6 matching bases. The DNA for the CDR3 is TGTGCCAGCAGCTTGGCAGCCGGGGGGGGAGGGGGTACTGAAGCTTTCTTT. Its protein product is CASSLAAGGGGGTEAFF. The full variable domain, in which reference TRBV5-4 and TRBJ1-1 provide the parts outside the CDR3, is ETGVTQSPTHLIKTRGQQVTLRCSSQSGHNTVSWYQQALGQGPQFIFQYYREEENGRGNFPPRFSGLQFPNYSSELNVNALELDDSALYLCASSLAAGGGGGTEAFFGQGTRLTVV.